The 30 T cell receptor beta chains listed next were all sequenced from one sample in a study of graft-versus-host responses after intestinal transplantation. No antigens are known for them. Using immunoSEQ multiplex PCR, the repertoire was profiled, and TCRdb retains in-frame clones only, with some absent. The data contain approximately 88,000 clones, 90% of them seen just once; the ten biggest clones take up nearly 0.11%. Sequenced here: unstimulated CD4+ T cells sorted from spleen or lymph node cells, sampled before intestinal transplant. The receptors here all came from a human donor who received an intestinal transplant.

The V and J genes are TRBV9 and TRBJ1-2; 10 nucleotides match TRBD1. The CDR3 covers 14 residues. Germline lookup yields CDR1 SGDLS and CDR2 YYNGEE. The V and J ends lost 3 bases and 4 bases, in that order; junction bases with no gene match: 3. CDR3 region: CASSEGTGAYGYTF. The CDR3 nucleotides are TGTGCCAGCAGCGAGGGGACAGGGGCCTATGGCTACACCTTC.

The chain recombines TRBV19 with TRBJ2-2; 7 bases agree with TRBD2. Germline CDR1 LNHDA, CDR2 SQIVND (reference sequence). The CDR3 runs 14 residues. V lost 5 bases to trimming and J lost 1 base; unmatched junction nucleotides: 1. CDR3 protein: CASSSGGNTGELFF. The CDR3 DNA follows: TGTGCCAGTAGTTCGGGAGGGAACACCGGGGAGCTGTTTTTT.

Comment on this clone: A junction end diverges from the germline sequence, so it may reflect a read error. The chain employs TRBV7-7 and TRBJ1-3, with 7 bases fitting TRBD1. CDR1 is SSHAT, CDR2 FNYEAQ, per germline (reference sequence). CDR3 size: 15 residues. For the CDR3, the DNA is TGTGCTAGCAGCCAGGGGGATAGCTCTGGAAACACCATATATTTT. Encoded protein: CASSQGDSSGNTIYF.

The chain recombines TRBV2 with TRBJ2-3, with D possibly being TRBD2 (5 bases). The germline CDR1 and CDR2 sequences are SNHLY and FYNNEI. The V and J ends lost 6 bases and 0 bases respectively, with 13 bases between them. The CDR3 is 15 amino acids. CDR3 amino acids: CASRPSGSSTDTQYF. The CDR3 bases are TGTGCCAGCAGGCCCAGCGGATCTAGCACAGATACGCAGTATTTT. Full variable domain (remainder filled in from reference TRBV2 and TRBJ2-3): EPEVTQTPSHQVTQMGQEVILRCVPISNHLYFYWYRQILGQKVEFLVSFYNNEISEKSEIFDDQFSVERPDGSNFTLKIRSTKLEDSAMYFCASRPSGSSTDTQYFGPGTRLTVL.

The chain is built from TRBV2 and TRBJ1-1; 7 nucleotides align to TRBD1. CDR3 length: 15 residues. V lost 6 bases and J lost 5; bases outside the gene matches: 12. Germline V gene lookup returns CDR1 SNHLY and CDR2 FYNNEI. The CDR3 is CASSQQGGRGTEAFF. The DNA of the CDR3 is TGTGCCAGCAGCCAGCAGGGGGGAAGAGGAACTGAAGCTTTCTTT.

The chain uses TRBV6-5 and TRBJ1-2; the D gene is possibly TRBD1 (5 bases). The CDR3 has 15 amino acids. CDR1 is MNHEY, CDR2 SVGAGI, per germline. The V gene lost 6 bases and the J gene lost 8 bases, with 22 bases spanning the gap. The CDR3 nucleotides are TGTGCCAGCAGGGGGACGCTCCCGGGGGACCGGGGCTACACCTTC. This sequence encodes CASRGTLPGDRGYTF.

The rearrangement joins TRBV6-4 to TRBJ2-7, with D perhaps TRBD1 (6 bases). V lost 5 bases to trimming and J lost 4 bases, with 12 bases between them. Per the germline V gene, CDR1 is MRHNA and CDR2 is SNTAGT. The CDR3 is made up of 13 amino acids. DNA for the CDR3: TGTGCCAGCAGTCAGGACAGCGGATACGAGCAGTACTTC. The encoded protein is CASSQDSGYEQYF.

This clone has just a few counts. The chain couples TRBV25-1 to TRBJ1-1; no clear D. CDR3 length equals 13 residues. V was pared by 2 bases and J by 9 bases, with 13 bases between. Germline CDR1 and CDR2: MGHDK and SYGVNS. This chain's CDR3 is CASSELVRGKAFF. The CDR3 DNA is TGTGCCAGCAGTGAACTGGTCCGCGGTAAAGCTTTCTTT. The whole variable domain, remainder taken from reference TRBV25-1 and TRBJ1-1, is EADIYQTPRYLVIGTGKKITLECSQTMGHDKMYWYQQDPGMELHLIHYSYGVNSTEKGDLSSESTVSRIRTEHFPLTLESARPSHTSQYLCASSELVRGKAFFGQGTRLTVV.

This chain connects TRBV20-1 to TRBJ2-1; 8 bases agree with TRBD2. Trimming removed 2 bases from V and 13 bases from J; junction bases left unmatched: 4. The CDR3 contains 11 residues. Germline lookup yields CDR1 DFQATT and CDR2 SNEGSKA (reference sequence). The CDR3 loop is CSARRGLDQFF. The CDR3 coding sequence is TGCAGTGCTAGACGGGGACTAGACCAGTTCTTC.

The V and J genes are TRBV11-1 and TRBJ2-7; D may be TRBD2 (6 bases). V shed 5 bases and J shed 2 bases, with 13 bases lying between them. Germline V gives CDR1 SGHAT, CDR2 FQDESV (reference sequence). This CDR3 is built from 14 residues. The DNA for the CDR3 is TGTGCCAGCAGCCTCCCCGGGGGTGCCTACGAGCAGTACTTC. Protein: CASSLPGGAYEQYF.

CDR3 protein: CASSPGPSGGSGDTQYF. As DNA, the CDR3 is TGTGCCAGCAGCCCGGGCCCTAGCGGGGGGTCGGGCGATACGCAGTATTTT. This chain joins TRBV7-2 and TRBJ2-3; 11 bases align to TRBD2. Germline CDR1 reads SGHTA; CDR2 reads FQGNSA. Trimming removed 5 bases from V and 6 bases from J; junction bases left unmatched: 13. The CDR3 is made up of 17 amino acids.

CDR3 in DNA: TGTGCCACCAGCAGAGATCTTCCGCGGGGGGGCCCCGGGGAGCTGTTTTTT. Translation gives CATSRDLPRGGPGELFF. This sequence joins TRBV15 and TRBJ2-2; 9 nucleotides align to TRBD2. J was trimmed by 6 bases and V by 0 bases; bases with no gene match: 8. The CDR3 has 17 amino acids. The germline gives CDR1 LNHNV, CDR2 YYDKDF (reference sequence).

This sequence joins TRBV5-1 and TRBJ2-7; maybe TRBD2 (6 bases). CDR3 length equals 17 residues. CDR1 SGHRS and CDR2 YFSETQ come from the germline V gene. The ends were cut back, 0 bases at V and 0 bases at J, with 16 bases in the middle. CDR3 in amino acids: CASSLVTGRGTSYEQYF. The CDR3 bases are TGCGCCAGCAGCTTGGTAACGGGGCGGGGAACCTCCTACGAGCAGTACTTC. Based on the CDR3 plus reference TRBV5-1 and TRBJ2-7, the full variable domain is KAGVTQTPRYLIKTRGQQVTLSCSPISGHRSVSWYQQTPGQGLQFLFEYFSETQRNKGNFPGRFSGRQFSNSRSEMNVSTLELGDSALYLCASSLVTGRGTSYEQYFGPGTRLTVT.

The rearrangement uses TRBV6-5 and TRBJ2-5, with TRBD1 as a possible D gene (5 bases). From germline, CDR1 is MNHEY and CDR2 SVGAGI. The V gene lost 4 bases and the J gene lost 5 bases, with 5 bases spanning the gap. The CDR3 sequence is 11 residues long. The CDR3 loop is CASSWGETQYF. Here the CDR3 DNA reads TGTGCCAGCAGTTGGGGCGAGACCCAGTACTTC.

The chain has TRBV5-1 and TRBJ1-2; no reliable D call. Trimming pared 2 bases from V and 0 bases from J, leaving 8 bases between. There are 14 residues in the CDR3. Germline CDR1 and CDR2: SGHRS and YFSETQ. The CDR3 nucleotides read TGCGCCAGCAGCTTAGGAGAAGCTAACTATGGCTACACCTTC. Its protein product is CASSLGEANYGYTF.

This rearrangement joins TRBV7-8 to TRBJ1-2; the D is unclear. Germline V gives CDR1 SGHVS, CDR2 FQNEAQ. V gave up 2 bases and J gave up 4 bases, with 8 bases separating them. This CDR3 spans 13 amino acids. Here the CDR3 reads CASSLSGSYGYTF. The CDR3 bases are TGTGCCAGCAGCTTAAGCGGCTCCTATGGCTACACCTTC.

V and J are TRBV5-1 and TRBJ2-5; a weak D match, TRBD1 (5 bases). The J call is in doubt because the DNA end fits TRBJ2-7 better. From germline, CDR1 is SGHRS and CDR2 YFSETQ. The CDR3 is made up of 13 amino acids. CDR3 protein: CASSFGQSYEQYF. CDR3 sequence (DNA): TGCGCCAGCAGCTTCGGACAATCCTACGAGCAGTACTTC.

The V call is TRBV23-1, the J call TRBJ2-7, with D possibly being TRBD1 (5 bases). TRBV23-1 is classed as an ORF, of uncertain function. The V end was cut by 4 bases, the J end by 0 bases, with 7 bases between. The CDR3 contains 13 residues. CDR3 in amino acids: CASSRRASYEQYF. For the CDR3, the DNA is TGCGCCAGCAGTCGCAGGGCCTCCTACGAGCAGTACTTC.

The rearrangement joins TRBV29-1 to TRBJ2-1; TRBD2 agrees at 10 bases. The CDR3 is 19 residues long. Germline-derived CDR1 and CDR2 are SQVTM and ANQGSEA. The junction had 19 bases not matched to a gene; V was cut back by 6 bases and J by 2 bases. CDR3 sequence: CSVHTRAPSGGAPYNEQFF. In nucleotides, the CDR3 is TGCAGCGTCCACACTAGGGCCCCCAGCGGGGGGGCGCCCTACAATGAGCAGTTCTTC.

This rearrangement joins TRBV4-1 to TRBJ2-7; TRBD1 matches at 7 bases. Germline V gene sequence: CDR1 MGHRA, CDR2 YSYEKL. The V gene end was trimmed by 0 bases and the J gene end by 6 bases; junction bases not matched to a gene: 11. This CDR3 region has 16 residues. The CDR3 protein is CASSQDQDRFSGEQYF. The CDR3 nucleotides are TGCGCCAGCAGCCAAGACCAGGACAGGTTCTCGGGCGAGCAGTACTTC.

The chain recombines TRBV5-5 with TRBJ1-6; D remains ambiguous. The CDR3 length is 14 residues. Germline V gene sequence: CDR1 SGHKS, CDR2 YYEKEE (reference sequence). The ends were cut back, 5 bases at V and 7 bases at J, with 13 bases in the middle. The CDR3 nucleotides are TGTGCCAGCAGTTGGGAGGGCCGGAATTCACCCCTCCACTTT. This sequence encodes CASSWEGRNSPLHF. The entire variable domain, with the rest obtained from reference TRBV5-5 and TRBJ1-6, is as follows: DAGVTQSPTHLIKTRGQQVTLRCSPISGHKSVSWYQQVLGQGPQFIFQYYEKEERGRGNFPDRFSARQFPNYSSELNVNALLLGDSALYLCASSWEGRNSPLHFGNGTRLTVT.

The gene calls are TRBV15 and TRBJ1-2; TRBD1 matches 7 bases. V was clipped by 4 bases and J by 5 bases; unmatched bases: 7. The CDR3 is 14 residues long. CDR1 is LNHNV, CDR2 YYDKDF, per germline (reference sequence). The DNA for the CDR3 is TGTGCCACCAGCACCCACGACAGGGAGTATGGCTACACCTTC. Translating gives CATSTHDREYGYTF.

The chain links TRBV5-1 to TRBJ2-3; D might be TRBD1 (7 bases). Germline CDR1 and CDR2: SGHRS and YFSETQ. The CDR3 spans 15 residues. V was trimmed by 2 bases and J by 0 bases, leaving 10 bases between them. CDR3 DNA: TGCGCCAGCAGCTTACCAGGGGGGAGCACAGATACGCAGTATTTT. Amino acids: CASSLPGGSTDTQYF.

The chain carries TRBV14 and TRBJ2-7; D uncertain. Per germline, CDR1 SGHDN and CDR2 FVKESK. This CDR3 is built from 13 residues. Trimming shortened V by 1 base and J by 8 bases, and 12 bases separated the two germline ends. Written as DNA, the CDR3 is TGTGCCAGCAGCCAAGTTCGCGGATTACAGCAGTACTTC. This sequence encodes CASSQVRGLQQYF.

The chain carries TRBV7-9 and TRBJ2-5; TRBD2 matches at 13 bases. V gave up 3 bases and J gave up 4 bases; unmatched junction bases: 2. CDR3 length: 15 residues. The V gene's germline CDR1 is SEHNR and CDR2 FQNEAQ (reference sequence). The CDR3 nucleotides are TGTGCCAGCAGCTTGGGGACTAGCGGGGCAGAGACCCAGTACTTC. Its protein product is CASSLGTSGAETQYF.

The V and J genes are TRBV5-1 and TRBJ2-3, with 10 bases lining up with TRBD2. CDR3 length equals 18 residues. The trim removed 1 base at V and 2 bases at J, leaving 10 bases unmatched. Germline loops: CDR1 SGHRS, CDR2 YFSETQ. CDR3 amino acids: CASSLSVAGGPPTDTQYF. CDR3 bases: TGCGCCAGCAGCTTGTCTGTAGCGGGGGGACCTCCCACAGATACGCAGTATTTT. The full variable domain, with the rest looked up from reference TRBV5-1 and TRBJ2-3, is KAGVTQTPRYLIKTRGQQVTLSCSPISGHRSVSWYQQTPGQGLQFLFEYFSETQRNKGNFPGRFSGRQFSNSRSEMNVSTLELGDSALYLCASSLSVAGGPPTDTQYFGPGTRLTVL.

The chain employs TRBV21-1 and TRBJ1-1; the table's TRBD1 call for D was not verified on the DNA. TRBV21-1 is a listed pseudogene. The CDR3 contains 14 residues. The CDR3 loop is CASSKRQVNTEAFF. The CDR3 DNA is TGTGCCAGCAGCAAAAGGCAGGTGAACACTGAAGCTTTCTTT.

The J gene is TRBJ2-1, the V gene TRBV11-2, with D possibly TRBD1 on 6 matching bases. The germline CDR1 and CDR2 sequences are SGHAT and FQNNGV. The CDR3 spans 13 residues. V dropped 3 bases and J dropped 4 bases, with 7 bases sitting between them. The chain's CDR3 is CASSLGQYNEQFF. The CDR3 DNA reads TGTGCCAGCAGCTTGGGACAATACAATGAGCAGTTCTTC.

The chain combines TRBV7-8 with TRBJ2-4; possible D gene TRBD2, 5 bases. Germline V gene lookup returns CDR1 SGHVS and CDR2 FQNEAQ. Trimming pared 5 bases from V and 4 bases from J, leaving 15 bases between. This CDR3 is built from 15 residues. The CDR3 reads CASSRLKDPKNIQYF. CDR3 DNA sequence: TGTGCCAGCAGCCGACTAAAGGACCCTAAAAACATTCAGTACTTC.

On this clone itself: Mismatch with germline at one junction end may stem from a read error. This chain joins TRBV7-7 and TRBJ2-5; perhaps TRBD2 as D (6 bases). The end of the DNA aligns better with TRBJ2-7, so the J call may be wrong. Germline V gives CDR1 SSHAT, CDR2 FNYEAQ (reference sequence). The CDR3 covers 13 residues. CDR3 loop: CASSPGVAYEQYF. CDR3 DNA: TGTGCTAGCAGCCCGGGAGTAGCCTACGAGCAGTACTTC.